Listed below are T cell receptor beta chains from one sample, sequenced in a study of Ad26.COV2.S vaccination and SARS-CoV-2 variants. Clones were read by immunoSEQ multiplex PCR, and TCRdb kept only the in-frame ones, dropping some. The sample records some 290,000 clones, around four fifths being singletons. Specimen: peripheral blood, collected in a trial of Ad26.COV2.S vaccine versus placebo. The receptors stem from a person aged 18-65 years who received the Ad26.COV2.S COVID-19 vaccine or a placebo. Each CDR3 is given with its conserved first and last residue. Fields, in order: clone size, J gene, D gene, V gene, CDR3 DNA, CDR3 protein. The D gene is left open where the match is weak. Only some rows state a clone size, as once, few, many or a class for expanded clones.

-	TRBJ2-5	TRBD2	TRBV28	TGTGCCAGCAGTTTGATAAGCGGGGGGGCGGGAGAGACCCAGTACTTC	CASSLISGGAGETQYF
-	TRBJ1-5	-	TRBV4-1	TGCGCCAGCAGCCAAGATGTATGGGCAGGGTATCAGCCCCAGCATTTT	CASSQDVWAGYQPQHF
-	TRBJ2-7	TRBD1	TRBV6-5	TGTGCCAGCAGTCCCAGACAGGGGAGTTGGTACGAGCAGTACTTC	CASSPRQGSWYEQYF
-	TRBJ2-5	-	TRBV10-1	TGCGCCAGCAGTGGGGGCACCGGGAGCCCAGAGACCCAGTACTTC	CASSGGTGSPETQYF
-	TRBJ1-6	-	TRBV2	TGTGCCAGTCGGACGGAGTATAATTCACCCCTCCACTTT	CASRTEYNSPLHF
-	TRBJ2-5	-	TRBV12-3/TRBV12-4	TGTGCCAGCAGAAAGTTGGGGGAGACCCAGTACTTC	CASRKLGETQYF
once	TRBJ2-2	TRBD1	TRBV11-2	TGTGCCAGCAGCCTTCGGACAGGGAACACCGGGGAGCTGTTTTTT	CASSLRTGNTGELFF
-	TRBJ1-1	-	TRBV28	TGTGCCAGCAGCTCTACCCGGGACACTGAAGCTTTCTTT	CASSSTRDTEAFF
few	TRBJ2-7	-	TRBV25-1	TGTGCCAGCAGCCACAGCTCCTACGAGCAGTACTTC	CASSHSSYEQYF
few	TRBJ1-4	-	TRBV10-3	TGTGCCATCATGGACCAGGGGAGTGAAAAACTGTTTTTT	CAIMDQGSEKLFF
-	TRBJ2-1	-	TRBV27	TGTGCCAGCAGTTTTAACGGGGGGCTCTACAATGAGCAGTTCTTC	CASSFNGGLYNEQFF
-	TRBJ2-3	-	TRBV5-1	TGCGCCAGCAGCTTAGTGGTATCGCCAGATACGCAGTATTTT	CASSLVVSPDTQYF
-	TRBJ1-2	-	TRBV7-3	TGTGCCAGCAGCCCGGGGGGCGGCTATGGCTACACCTTC	CASSPGGGYGYTF
-	TRBJ2-1	-	TRBV5-1	TGCGCCAGCAGCCCCGCAGCGCTCAGCTCCTACAATGAGCAGTTCTTC	CASSPAALSSYNEQFF
once	TRBJ1-6	-	TRBV6-5	TGTGCCAGCAGTCTTATTTATAATTCACCCCTCCACTTT	CASSLIYNSPLHF
-	TRBJ1-2	TRBD1	TRBV28	TGTGCCAGCAGCATCCCCAGGGGGAGAGTCTATGGCTACACCTTC	CASSIPRGRVYGYTF
-	TRBJ1-1	-	TRBV7-8	TGTGCCAGCAGCTTATTGATCGGACAGCCAAACACTGAAGCTTTCTTT	CASSLLIGQPNTEAFF
-	TRBJ2-1	-	TRBV29-1	TGCAGCGTCGAACTCTACAATGAGCAGTTCTTC	CSVELYNEQFF
-	TRBJ2-5	TRBD2	TRBV28	TGTGCCAGCAGACTAAGCGGGGGGACCCAAGAGACCCAGTACTTC	CASRLSGGTQETQYF
-	TRBJ1-5	-	TRBV7-8	TGTGCCAGCAGCTTAAGGTCCGGGGACGGGCAGCCCCAGCATTTT	CASSLRSGDGQPQHF
-	TRBJ2-5	-	TRBV7-7	TGTGCTAGCAGCTTTGTTATGGGCAGTCAAGAGACCCAGTACTTC	CASSFVMGSQETQYF
-	TRBJ1-4	-	TRBV10-3	TGTGCCATCAGTGACCCAGGGATGACTGAAAAACTGTTTTTT	CAISDPGMTEKLFF
once	TRBJ1-5	-	TRBV19	TGTGCCGTCCAAAGGAGCAATCAGCCCCAGCATTTT	CAVQRSNQPQHF
-	TRBJ2-5	TRBD1	TRBV19	TGTGCCAGTAGTACCCCGACAGGGCATCGGGAGACCCAGTACTTC	CASSTPTGHRETQYF
-	TRBJ2-3	-	TRBV5-1	TGCGCCAGCAGCAAGGCTCCGGGTTCAGATACGCAGTATTTT	CASSKAPGSDTQYF
-	TRBJ2-2	-	TRBV19	TGTGCCAGTAGTATTTGGCGGGGTGGGCAGCACACCGGGGAGCTGTTTTTT	CASSIWRGGQHTGELFF
-	TRBJ2-7	-	TRBV28	TGTGCCAGCAGTTCGACAGAATACGAGCAGTACTTC	CASSSTEYEQYF
-	TRBJ2-2	TRBD2	TRBV10-1	TGCGCCAGCAGTCGCGGGGGACTCGGCGACACCGGGGAGCTGTTTTTT	CASSRGGLGDTGELFF
-	TRBJ1-5	-	TRBV2	TGTGCCAGCAACTTTCTTTTGAATCAGCCCCAGCATTTT	CASNFLLNQPQHF
-	TRBJ2-7	-	TRBV5-1	TGCGCCAGCAGCTTGGCCCTTAGGGGCGACGAGCAGTACTTC	CASSLALRGDEQYF
-	TRBJ2-2	-	TRBV7-6	TGTGCCAGCAGCTTGGGAGGCCGAATGAACACCGGGGAGCTGTTTTTT	CASSLGGRMNTGELFF
-	TRBJ1-1	-	TRBV6-5	TGTGCCAGCAGGGGGGTACGGTTGAACACTGAAGCTTTCTTT	CASRGVRLNTEAFF
-	TRBJ1-1	TRBD1	TRBV5-4	TGTGCCAGCAGCTGGGACAGGAACCTTCAGGCTTTCTTT	CASSWDRNLQAFF
-	TRBJ2-2	TRBD2	TRBV9	TGTGCCAGCAGCGTCGGGGGGGTACTCGGGGAGCTGTTTTTT	CASSVGGVLGELFF
few	TRBJ1-5	TRBD1	TRBV29-1	TGCAGCGTCGGGACAGATAATCAGCCCCAGCATTTT	CSVGTDNQPQHF
-	TRBJ1-2	-	TRBV5-6	TGTGCCAGCAGCTTGCTGAGGGGCGACTATGGCTACACCTTC	CASSLLRGDYGYTF
-	TRBJ1-3	-	TRBV6-5	TGTGCCAGGGCCATTAACTCTGGAAACACCATATATTTT	CARAINSGNTIYF
-	TRBJ2-5	-	TRBV19	TGTGCCAGTAGTATGGGATGGGGGGCGCTCGAGACCCAGTACTTC	CASSMGWGALETQYF
once	TRBJ2-5	-	TRBV14	TGTGCCAGCAGCCGTAACCTCCAAGAGACCCAGTACTTC	CASSRNLQETQYF
-	TRBJ1-2	-	TRBV5-6	TGTGCCAGCAGCAACACAGGTCATGGCTACACCTTC	CASSNTGHGYTF
-	TRBJ1-1	-	TRBV2	TGTGCCAGCAGTGATTCCAGGGTCGAAGCTTTCTTT	CASSDSRVEAFF